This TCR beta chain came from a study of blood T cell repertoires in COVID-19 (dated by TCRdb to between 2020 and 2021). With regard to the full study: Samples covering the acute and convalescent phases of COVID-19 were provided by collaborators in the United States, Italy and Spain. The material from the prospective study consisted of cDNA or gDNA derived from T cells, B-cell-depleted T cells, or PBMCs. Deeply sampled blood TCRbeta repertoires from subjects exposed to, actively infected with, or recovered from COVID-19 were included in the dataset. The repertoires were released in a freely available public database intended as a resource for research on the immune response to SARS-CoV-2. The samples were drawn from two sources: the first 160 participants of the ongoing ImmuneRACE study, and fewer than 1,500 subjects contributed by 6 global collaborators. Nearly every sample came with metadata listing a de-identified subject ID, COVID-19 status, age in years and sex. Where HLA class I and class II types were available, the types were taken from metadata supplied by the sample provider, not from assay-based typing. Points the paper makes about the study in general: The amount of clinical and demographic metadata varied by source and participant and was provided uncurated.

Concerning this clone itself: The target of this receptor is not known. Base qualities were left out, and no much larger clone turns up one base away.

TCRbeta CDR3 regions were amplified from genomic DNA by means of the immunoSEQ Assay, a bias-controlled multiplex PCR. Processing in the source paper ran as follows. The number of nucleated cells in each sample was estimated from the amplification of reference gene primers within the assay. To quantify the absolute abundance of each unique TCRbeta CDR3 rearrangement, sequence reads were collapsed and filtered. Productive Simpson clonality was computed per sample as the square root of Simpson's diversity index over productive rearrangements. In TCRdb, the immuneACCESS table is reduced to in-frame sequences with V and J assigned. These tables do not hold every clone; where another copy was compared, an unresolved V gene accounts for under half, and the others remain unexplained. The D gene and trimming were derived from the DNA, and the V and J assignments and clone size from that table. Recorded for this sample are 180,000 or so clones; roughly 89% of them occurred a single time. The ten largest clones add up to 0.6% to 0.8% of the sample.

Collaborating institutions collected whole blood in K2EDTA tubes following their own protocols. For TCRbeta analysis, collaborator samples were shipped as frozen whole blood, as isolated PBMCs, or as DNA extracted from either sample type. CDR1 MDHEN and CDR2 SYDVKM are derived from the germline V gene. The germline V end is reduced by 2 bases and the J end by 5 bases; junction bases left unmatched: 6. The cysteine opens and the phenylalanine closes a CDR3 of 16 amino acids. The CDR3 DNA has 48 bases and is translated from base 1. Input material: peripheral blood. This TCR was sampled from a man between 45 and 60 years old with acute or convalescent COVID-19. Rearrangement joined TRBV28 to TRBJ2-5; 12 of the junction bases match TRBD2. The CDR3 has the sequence CASSLASGRVRETQYF. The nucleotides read TGTGCCAGCAGTTTAGCTAGCGGGAGGGTAAGGGAGACCCAGTACTTC.